The entry below gives a single TCR beta chain sequence along with its context. The target antigen is unknown. Sequencing was performed with immunoSEQ multiplex PCR; in TCRdb, only in-frame clones are kept and a portion is missing. The top ten clones hold 4.1% of a sample with 150,000 or so clones, 82% of them seen once. This sample stems from a study of T cell responses to AZD1222 COVID-19 vaccine. Overall study findings and caveats: Nearly half of spike-specific TCRs reportedly target unmutated variant regions. White British donors predominated, females outnumbered males, and clonal diversity was possibly underestimated.

This CDR3 comprises 15 residues. The V gene lost 4 bases and the J gene lost 5 bases, with 15 bases spanning the gap. Looked up from germline, CDR1 is SGHKS and CDR2 is YYEKEE (reference sequence). This clonotype originated in an adult in good health. This rearrangement joins TRBV5-5 to TRBJ2-2; D unclear. The sequences come from peripheral blood, collected on day 0 of MenACWY control vaccination. The CDR3 region has the DNA TGTGCCAGCAGCCACACTAATCCCGGAACCGGGGAGCTGTTTTTT. Translating it yields CASSHTNPGTGELFF.